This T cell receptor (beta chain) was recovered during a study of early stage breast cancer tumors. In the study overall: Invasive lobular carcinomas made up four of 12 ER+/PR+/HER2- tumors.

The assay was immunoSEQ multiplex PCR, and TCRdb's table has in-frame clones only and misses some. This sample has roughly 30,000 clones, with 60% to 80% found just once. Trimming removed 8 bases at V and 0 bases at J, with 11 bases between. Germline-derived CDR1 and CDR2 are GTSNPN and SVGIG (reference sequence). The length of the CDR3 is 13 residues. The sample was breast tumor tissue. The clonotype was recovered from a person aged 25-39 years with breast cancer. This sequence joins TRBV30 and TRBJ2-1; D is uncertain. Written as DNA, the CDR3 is TGTGCCGCTACTCCGAGCTCCTACAATGAGCAGTTCTTC. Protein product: CAATPSSYNEQFF.